This note documents a single T cell receptor beta chain sequence. The antigen is unknown. Trimming cost V 4 bases and J 5 bases, with 15 bases left between them. The CDR3 consists of 14 residues. The germline CDR1 and CDR2 sequences are SGHKS and YYEKEE (reference sequence). The sample originates from a study of vaccination and CD4 T cells after COVID-19. For the study at large: Nasal swab PCR detected SARS-CoV-2 in convalescent patients, who comprised eight to ten mild cases and one severe case. Stimulation used overlapping spike peptides from SARS-CoV-2, HCoV-NL63, HCoV-OC43 and HCoV-229E.

As to treatment: roughly 10-day PBMC culture with coronavirus spike peptide pools or control peptides (ViraFEST assay). Findings and caveats of the study: Looking at convalescent patients, 304 of their 307 vaccine-specific clones were spike mono-reactive.

Cultured CD4+ T-cell DNA underwent Oncomine TCR Beta short-read sequencing. MiXCR was run by TCRdb on the PCR reads, yielding one entry per CDR3 protein. The top ten clones hold more than 25% of a sample with around 6,800 distinct CDR3 sequences, 60% to 80% of them seen once. The V call is TRBV5-5, the J call TRBJ2-5; D might be TRBD1 (8 bases). Sequencing was carried out using CD4+ T cells from blood, cultured in vitro. The clonotype originates from a human donor who had recovered from COVID-19. CDR3 DNA sequence: TGTGCCAGCAGCCCAGCGGGACAGGCCGAGACCCAGTACTTC. This encodes CASSPAGQAETQYF. The whole variable domain, filled in from reference TRBV5-5 and TRBJ2-5, reads DAGVTQSPTHLIKTRGQQVTLRCSPISGHKSVSWYQQVLGQGPQFIFQYYEKEERGRGNFPDRFSARQFPNYSSELNVNALLLGDSALYLCASSPAGQAETQYFGPGTRLLVL.